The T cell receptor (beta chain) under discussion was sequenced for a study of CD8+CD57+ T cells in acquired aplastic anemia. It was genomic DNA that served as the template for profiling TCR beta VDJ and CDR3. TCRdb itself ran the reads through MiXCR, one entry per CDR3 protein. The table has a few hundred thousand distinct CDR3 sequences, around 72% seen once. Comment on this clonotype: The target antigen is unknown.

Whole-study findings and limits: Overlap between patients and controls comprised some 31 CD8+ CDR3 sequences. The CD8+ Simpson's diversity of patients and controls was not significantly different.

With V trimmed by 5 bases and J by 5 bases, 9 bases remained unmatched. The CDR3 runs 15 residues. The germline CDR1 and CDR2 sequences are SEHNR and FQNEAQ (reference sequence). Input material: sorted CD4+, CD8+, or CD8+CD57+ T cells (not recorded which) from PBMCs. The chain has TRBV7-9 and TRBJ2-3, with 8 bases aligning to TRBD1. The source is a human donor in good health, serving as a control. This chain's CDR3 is CASSIRQGQGDTQYF. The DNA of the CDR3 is TGTGCCAGCAGCATCAGACAGGGGCAAGGAGATACGCAGTATTTT.